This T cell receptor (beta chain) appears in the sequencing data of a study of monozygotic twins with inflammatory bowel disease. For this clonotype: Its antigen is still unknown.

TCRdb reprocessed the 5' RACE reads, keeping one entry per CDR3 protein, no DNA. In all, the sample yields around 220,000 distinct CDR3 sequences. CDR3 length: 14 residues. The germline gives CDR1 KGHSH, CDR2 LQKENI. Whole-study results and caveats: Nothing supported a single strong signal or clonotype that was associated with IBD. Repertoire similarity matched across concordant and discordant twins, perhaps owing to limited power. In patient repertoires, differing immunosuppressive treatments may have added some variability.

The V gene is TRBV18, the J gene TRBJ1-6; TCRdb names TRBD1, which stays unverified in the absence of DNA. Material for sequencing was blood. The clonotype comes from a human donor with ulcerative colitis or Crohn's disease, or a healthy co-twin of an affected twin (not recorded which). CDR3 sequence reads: CASSEQGSNSPLHF.